A selection of T cell receptor beta chains follows, all from one sample in a study of T cells in severe cutaneous drug reactions. Each CDR3 protein gets one entry in TCRdb, which reprocessed the multiplex PCR reads and gives no DNA. This sample's table reports about 21,000 distinct CDR3 sequences. The sample consisted of PBMCs. These receptor sequences come from a human donor with toxic epidermal necrolysis, a severe cutaneous drug reaction. Both conserved end residues are part of each CDR3. The order of the fields is V gene, J gene, CDR3 protein.

>TRBV20-1|TRBJ2-1
CSASRTSGRRDEQFF
>TRBV27|TRBJ2-1
CASSLAPSGRSEQFF
>TRBV2|TRBJ1-6
CASSESQVASPLHF
>TRBV11-2|TRBJ2-7
CASIRGTSGIYEQYF
>TRBV19|TRBJ2-7
CASSMEGIEQYF
>TRBV12-3/TRBV12-4|TRBJ2-1
CASSFYRDYQFF
>TRBV29-1|TRBJ1-2
CSVGGGPYGYTF
>TRBV20-1|TRBJ1-1
CSARGDTEAFF
>TRBV12-5|TRBJ2-3
CASGSQGWADTQYF
>TRBV12-3/TRBV12-4|TRBJ2-3
CASSFPSSPSTDTQYF
>TRBV7-2|TRBJ2-3
CASSRITTDTQYF
>TRBV20-1|TRBJ1-3
CSASKEIHSGNTIYF
>TRBV20-1|TRBJ1-1
CSAGDLNTEAFF
>TRBV20-1|TRBJ1-3
CSASSNQGPGNTIYF
>TRBV29-1|TRBJ2-1
CSVPTGGPAHEQFF
>TRBV5-1|TRBJ1-1
CASSHRGGSTEAFF
>TRBV4-3|TRBJ1-2
CASSQGGFARGYTF
>TRBV29-1|TRBJ1-5
CSVEQAVGQPQHF
>TRBV20-1|TRBJ2-6
CSASFGANVLTF
>TRBV14|TRBJ2-1
CASSPLFERPYNEQFF
>TRBV12-3/TRBV12-4|TRBJ1-1
CASSPTGTGEAFF
>TRBV12-3/TRBV12-4|TRBJ2-3
CASSSQGGRSFPTDTQYF
>TRBV20-1|TRBJ1-1
CSAITGGHTEAFF